What follows are 26 T cell receptor beta chains derived from one specimen sequenced in a study of T cell clonality in common variable immunodeficiency. These receptors lack a known antigen. Produced via immunoSEQ multiplex PCR; TCRdb's table is partial and in-frame only. The repertoire has about 26,000 clones, none seen only once; the ten largest take 3% to 4.5%. The study's findings and limits: Fewer deletions and N-nucleotide insertions were reportedly seen in common variable immunodeficiency TCR beta sequences.

The material sequenced was peripheral blood mononuclear cells. The origin of the receptors is a human donor with common variable immunodeficiency.

This clone showed up many times. Coverage ceases 3 residues before the CDR3 finishes, and the germline J gene fills in the end. The chain couples TRBV18 to TRBJ2-3; weak D call: TRBD2 (6 bases). Germline V CDR1 and CDR2: KGHSH, LQKENI. The V and J ends lost 1 base and 3 bases respectively, with 17 bases between them. CDR3 size: 17 residues. Incomplete CDR3 DNA: TGTGCCAGCTCACCACGGTCGGCGGGATGGGGAACAGATACG. Its translation is CASSPRSAGWGTDT. The whole CDR3 protein reads CASSPRSAGWGTDTQYF.

Remarks on this clone: The read halts 3 residues ahead of the CDR3 end, with the missing end drawn from the germline J gene. This sequence joins TRBV7-2 and TRBJ2-5; 8 positions match TRBD1. CDR3 length: 13 amino acids. J gave up 5 bases and V 4 bases, and 3 bases lay outside the gene matches. CDR1 is SGHTA and CDR2 is FQGNSA in the germline V gene. CDR3 amino acids: CASSWDRRETQYF. Partial CDR3 DNA: TGTGCCAGCAGCTGGGACAGGAGGGAGACC.

Remarks on this clone: The read finishes 3 residues shy of the CDR3 end, and the germline J gene is used to complete it. The V call is TRBV18, the J call TRBJ2-7, with TRBD1 matching 8 bases. CDR3 length equals 16 residues. The germline gives CDR1 KGHSH, CDR2 LQKENI. V lost 3 bases, J lost 4 bases, and 11 bases stayed unmatched. The CDR3 is CASSPLAWGQEYEQYF. The sequenced CDR3 bases are TGTGCCAGCTCACCTTTAGCCTGGGGACAGGAGTACGAG.

This clone was observed a few times. The observed sequence ends 3 residues before the CDR3 terminus, with the missing tail filled in from the germline J gene. The chain employs TRBV19 and TRBJ2-7; the match to TRBD1 covers 7 bases. CDR3 size: 15 residues. The junction had 8 bases not matched to a gene; V was cut back by 4 bases and J by 2 bases. Germline V gives CDR1 LNHDA, CDR2 SQIVND (reference sequence). The sequenced CDR3 bases are TGTGCCAGTAGTACCCCCCGGGACAGACCCTACGAG. As protein: CASSTPRDRPYE. The entire CDR3 is CASSTPRDRPYEQYF.

In this sample, this clone turned up many times. The DNA ends 3 residues before the CDR3 does, and the rest of the CDR3 is filled in from the germline J gene. This chain connects TRBV2 to TRBJ2-3, with 10 bases lining up with TRBD2. J gave up 1 base and V 4 bases, and 5 bases lay outside the gene matches. The CDR3 is 16 residues long. The germline V gene encodes CDR1 SNHLY and CDR2 FYNNEI. This CDR3 reads CASSGRLAGGTDTQYF. Partial CDR3 DNA: TGTGCCAGCAGTGGGAGACTAGCGGGTGGCACAGATACG.

This clone showed up many times. The read ends 3 residues before the CDR3 terminus; that terminus is restored from the germline J gene. V gene TRBV13 combines with J gene TRBJ2-1; 7 nucleotides agree with TRBD2. The CDR3 length is 17 residues. With 0 bases clipped from V and 0 bases from J, the junction kept 5 bases outside the gene matches. CDR1 is PRHDT and CDR2 is FYEKMQ in the germline V gene (reference sequence). This CDR3 is CASSLGWSGISYNEQFF. Incomplete CDR3 DNA: TGTGCCAGCAGCTTAGGCTGGAGCGGGATCTCCTACAATGAG.

By sample share, this clone is medium-sized. The read terminates 3 residues ahead of where the CDR3 ends, so the germline J gene completes it. The chain has TRBV20-1 and TRBJ2-7, with 15 bases identical to TRBD2. This CDR3 is 17 amino acids long. V was clipped by 5 bases and J by 2 bases; unmatched bases: 10. Germline CDR1 and CDR2: DFQATT and SNEGSKA (reference sequence). The CDR3 is CSAEGTSGRPSTYEQYF. The CDR3 DNA, read in part, is TGCAGTGCTGAGGGGACTAGCGGGAGGCCTTCGACCTACGAG.

This clone has at least ten counts. The read stops 3 residues short of the end of the CDR3; the missing end is completed from the germline J gene. The rearrangement links TRBV29-1 to TRBJ2-1; 11 positions match TRBD2. The CDR3 spans 14 residues. The germline CDR1 and CDR2 sequences are SQVTM and ANQGSEA. The J segment lost 4 bases and the V segment lost 8 bases, leaving 7 bases of the junction unmatched. The CDR3 here is CSTRLAGIYNEQFF. The covered CDR3 bases are TGCAGCACTAGACTAGCGGGAATTTACAATGAG.

As to this clone: Read sequence stops 3 residues before the CDR3 end, and the germline J gene provides the missing end. This rearrangement joins TRBV7-8 to TRBJ2-7, with TRBD1 as a possible D gene (5 bases). CDR3 size: 16 residues. Deletions cut 3 bases from V and 4 bases from J, with 19 bases between. The germline V gene encodes CDR1 SGHVS and CDR2 FQNEAQ. The CDR3 bases that were read are TGTGCCAGCAGCTTCTACAACAGGAGTATGGGATACGAG. This sequence encodes CASSFYNRSMGYE. The entire CDR3 sequence reads CASSFYNRSMGYEQYF.

This clone has ten or more counts. The read is 3 residues too short to cover the CDR3 end, so that end is filled in from the germline J gene. The chain links TRBV5-5 to TRBJ1-2; D perhaps matches TRBD1 (5 bases). Germline loops: CDR1 SGHKS, CDR2 YYEKEE (reference sequence). The CDR3 is made up of 15 amino acids. V lost 4 bases and J 0 bases, leaving 13 bases between the germline ends. CDR3 DNA, as far as it was read: TGTGCCAGCAGCACTGGGGCCTTCTCTAACTATGGC. Its translation: CASSTGAFSNYG. The full CDR3 is CASSTGAFSNYGYTF.

There are a few counts of this clone. The read falls 3 residues short of the CDR3 end, and the missing part is taken from the germline J gene. The gene calls are TRBV7-2 and TRBJ2-3; 7 bases agree with TRBD1. The CDR3 is 14 residues long. The germline gives CDR1 SGHTA, CDR2 FQGNSA. V dropped 5 bases and J dropped 3; count of bases not matched to a gene: 5. The covered CDR3 bases are TGTGCCAGCAGCACGGACAGGTTTACAGATACG. It is translated as CASSTDRFTDT. Given in full, the CDR3 is CASSTDRFTDTQYF.

On this clone itself: Coverage ceases 3 residues before the CDR3 finishes, and the germline J gene fills in the end. The J gene is TRBJ2-1, the V gene TRBV6-1; the D gene is possibly TRBD2 (6 bases). The germline V and J ends were trimmed by 4 bases and 4 bases, with 14 bases remaining between them. Looked up from germline, CDR1 is MNHNS and CDR2 is SASEGT. This CDR3 contains 15 residues. Incomplete CDR3 DNA: TGTGCCAGCAGTGTGGAGGGTAGTCGGTACAATGAG. This codes for CASSVEGSRYNE. The whole CDR3 sequence reads CASSVEGSRYNEQFF.

Remarks on this clone: Read coverage stops 3 residues before the CDR3 terminus; the germline J gene supplies the remainder. The J gene is TRBJ2-7, the V gene TRBV7-3; 7 bases map to TRBD2. The junction had 5 bases not matched to a gene; V was cut back by 5 bases and J by 1 base. This CDR3 is 14 amino acids long. Looked up from germline, CDR1 is SGHTA and CDR2 is FQGTGA. Incomplete CDR3 DNA: TGTGCCAGCAGCCCCTCGGGGGGTTCCTACGAG. This sequence encodes CASSPSGGSYE. The entire CDR3 protein reads CASSPSGGSYEQYF.

Concerning this clone: Read coverage stops 3 residues before the CDR3 terminus; the germline J gene supplies the remainder. V gene TRBV20-1 combines with J gene TRBJ1-2; 9 nucleotides agree with TRBD1. In germline, CDR1 is DFQATT, CDR2 SNEGSKA (reference sequence). J lost 4 bases, V lost 1 base, and 4 bases had no gene match. CDR3 length equals 14 residues. The part of the CDR3 DNA that was read is TGCAGTGCTAGAGCGGCGGGACAGGGCTATGGC. As protein: CSARAAGQGYG. The full CDR3 reads CSARAAGQGYGYTF.

In its sample, this clone was seen a few times. The read terminates 3 residues before the CDR3 end, so the remaining end is supplied by the germline J gene. The gene calls are TRBV30 and TRBJ2-1; tentative D call: TRBD1 (5 bases). CDR3 length: 12 amino acids. Germline CDR1 is GTSNPN and CDR2 is SVGIG (reference sequence). Trimming removed 5 bases from V and 6 bases from J, with 11 bases in between. CDR3 in amino acids: CAWGAGLNEQFF. CDR3 DNA, as far as it was read: TGTGCCTGGGGGGCAGGCCTCAATGAG.

This clone has at least ten counts. The CDR3 end lies 3 residues beyond the end of the read and is filled in from the germline J gene. The rearrangement uses TRBV6-1 and TRBJ1-5; TRBD1 matches 10 bases. The CDR3 spans 14 residues. Germline-derived CDR1 and CDR2 are MNHNS and SASEGT. After removal of 4 bases from V and 5 bases from J, the junction contained 2 bases not matched to a gene. The CDR3 region is CASSGGTGDQPQHF. Partial CDR3 DNA: TGTGCCAGCAGTGGGGGGACAGGGGATCAGCCC.

Concerning this clone itself: The sequence runs out 3 residues before the end of the CDR3; the remainder is reconstructed from the germline J gene. The genes are TRBV2 and TRBJ2-2, with TRBD1 matching 7 bases. Germline CDR1 is SNHLY and CDR2 is FYNNEI. The trim removed 5 bases at V and 4 bases at J, leaving 1 base unmatched. This CDR3 has 13 amino acids. The CDR3 region is CASSWTGTGELFF. CDR3 bases read: TGTGCCAGCAGTTGGACAGGCACCGGGGAG. Full variable domain (remainder filled in from reference TRBV2 and TRBJ2-2): EPEVTQTPSHQVTQMGQEVILRCVPISNHLYFYWYRQILGQKVEFLVSFYNNEISEKSEIFDDQFSVERPDGSNFTLKIRSTKLEDSAMYFCASSWTGTGELFFGEGSRLTVL.

This clone occurred a few times. The missing CDR3 end, 3 residues past where the read stops, is filled in from the germline J gene. V usage is TRBV6-2 or TRBV6-3 and J usage is TRBJ1-4; 7 bases line up with TRBD1. CDR1 MNHEY and CDR2 SVGEGT come from the germline V gene. V shed 0 bases and J 8 bases; nucleotides not matched to a gene: 9. The CDR3 consists of 16 residues. The sequenced part of the CDR3 DNA is TGTGCCAGCAGTTACTCGACAGGGCAACAGAAGGAAAAA. As protein: CASSYSTGQQKEK. The whole CDR3 is CASSYSTGQQKEKLFF.

The table lists this clone with many counts. The CDR3 end lies 3 residues beyond the end of the read and is filled in from the germline J gene. The chain employs TRBV29-1 and TRBJ1-1; possibly TRBD1 for D (5 bases). Germline V CDR1 and CDR2: SQVTM, ANQGSEA. The germline V and J ends were trimmed by 4 bases and 6 bases, with 15 bases remaining between them. This CDR3 region has 13 residues. The CDR3 bases that were read are TGCAGCGTTGTGGCAGGGAAATTCCCTGAA. Amino acid sequence: CSVVAGKFPE. The complete CDR3 reads CSVVAGKFPEAFF.

This clone was detected a few times. The read stops 3 residues short of the end of the CDR3; the missing end is completed from the germline J gene. V usage is TRBV6-1 and J usage is TRBJ1-1, with D unresolved. This CDR3 spans 14 amino acids. The germline V gene encodes CDR1 MNHNS and CDR2 SASEGT. Trimming took 0 bases from V and 5 from J, leaving 10 bases between them. This chain's CDR3 is CASSEALKGTEAFF. The sequenced part of the CDR3 DNA is TGTGCCAGCAGTGAAGCGCTTAAAGGGACTGAA.

This clone appeared many times. The read ends 3 residues early relative to the CDR3; the germline J gene fills the gap. The chain recombines TRBV5-6 with TRBJ1-3; TRBD1 might be the D (6 bases). Germline loops: CDR1 SGHDT, CDR2 YYEEEE. V lost 6 bases to trimming and J lost 4 bases, with 17 bases between them. The CDR3 has 15 residues. CDR3 sequence: CASTDTGKPGNTIYF. Partial CDR3 DNA: TGTGCCAGCACCGATACAGGGAAGCCGGGAAACACC.

In regard to this clone: The read is 3 residues too short to cover the CDR3 end, so that end is filled in from the germline J gene. This chain connects TRBV7-9 to TRBJ2-5; 8 bases are a match to TRBD1. Germline values: CDR1 SEHNR, CDR2 FQNEAQ (reference sequence). The CDR3 runs to 15 residues. Trimming took 3 bases from V and 5 from J; bases not matched to a gene: 8. The sequenced CDR3 bases are TGTGCCAGCAGCTTCCCGACAGGGGCAGGCGAGACC. Protein product: CASSFPTGAGET. The CDR3, in full, reads CASSFPTGAGETQYF.

This clone was recorded a few times. The CDR3 extends 3 residues past the end of the read, so its final part is completed from the germline J gene. The chain employs TRBV19 and TRBJ2-5, with TRBD2 matching over 10 bases. The CDR3 loop spans 18 amino acids. The V gene's germline CDR1 is LNHDA and CDR2 SQIVND (reference sequence). J lost 1 base, V lost 5 bases, and 13 bases had no gene match. CDR3 sequence reads: CASSPRGLAGGRQETQYF. CDR3 DNA, as far as it was read: TGTGCCAGTAGTCCCCGTGGATTAGCGGGAGGTCGCCAAGAGACC. Full variable domain (rest looked up from reference TRBV19 and TRBJ2-5): DGGITQSPKYLFRKEGQNVTLSCEQNLNHDAMYWYRQDPGQGLRLIYYSQIVNDFQKGDIAEGYSVSREKKESFPLTVTSAQKNPTAFYLCASSPRGLAGGRQETQYFGPGTRLLVL.

By sample fraction, this clone is medium-sized (0.01 to 0.1%). The read is 3 residues too short to cover the CDR3 end, so that end is filled in from the germline J gene. The chain has TRBV20-1 and TRBJ2-3; TRBD1 agrees at 7 bases. With V trimmed by 6 bases and J by 1 base, 4 bases remained unmatched. The CDR3 runs to 13 residues. Looked up from germline, CDR1 is DFQATT and CDR2 is SNEGSKA (reference sequence). CDR3 DNA, as far as it was read: TGCAGTGCAAGACAGGGAGGCACAGATACG. Residues: CSARQGGTDT. The entire CDR3 sequence reads CSARQGGTDTQYF.

Note on this clone: The read finishes 3 residues shy of the CDR3 end, and the germline J gene is used to complete it. The chain employs TRBV18 and TRBJ2-1; 9 bases are a match to TRBD1. The CDR3 spans 18 residues. CDR1 and CDR2 (germline): KGHSH, LQKENI. With 2 bases clipped from V and 4 bases from J, the junction kept 12 bases outside the gene matches. The DNA read from the CDR3 is TGTGCCAGCTCACCAAGCGGACCCGGGACAGGGAGGTACAATGAG. Translated: CASSPSGPGTGRYNE. The CDR3 as a whole reads CASSPSGPGTGRYNEQFF. Full variable domain (outside the CDR3, taken from reference TRBV18 and TRBJ2-1): NAGVMQNPRHLVRRRGQEARLRCSPMKGHSHVYWYRQLPEEGLKFMVYLQKENIIDESGMPKERFSAEFPKEGPSILRIQQVVRGDSAAYFCASSPSGPGTGRYNEQFFGPGTRLTVL.

This clone qualifies as medium-sized. From the germline J gene comes the end of the CDR3, since the read stops 3 residues before it. The chain couples TRBV19 to TRBJ2-7; the match to TRBD1 covers 8 bases. Germline CDR1 reads LNHDA; CDR2 reads SQIVND (reference sequence). The CDR3 has 14 amino acids. Trimming took 2 bases from V and 5 from J; bases not matched to a gene: 5. The sequenced CDR3 bases are TGTGCCAGTAGTATACGAGGACAGGGCCACGAG. Translating it yields CASSIRGQGHE. The whole CDR3 reads CASSIRGQGHEQYF.